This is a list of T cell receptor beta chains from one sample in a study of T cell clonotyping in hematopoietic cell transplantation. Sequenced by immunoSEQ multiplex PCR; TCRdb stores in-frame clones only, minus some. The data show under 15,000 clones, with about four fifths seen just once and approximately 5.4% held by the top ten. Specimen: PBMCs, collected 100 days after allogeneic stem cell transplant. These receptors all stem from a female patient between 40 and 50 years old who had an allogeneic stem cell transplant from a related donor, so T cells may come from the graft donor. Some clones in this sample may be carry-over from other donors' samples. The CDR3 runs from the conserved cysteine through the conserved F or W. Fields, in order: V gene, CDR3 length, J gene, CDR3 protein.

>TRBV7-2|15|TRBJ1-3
CASSLIWGSGNTIYF
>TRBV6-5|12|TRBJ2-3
CASWAFTDTQYF
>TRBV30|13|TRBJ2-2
CAWSIGGSGELFF
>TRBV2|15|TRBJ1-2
CASSETGQGGYGYTF
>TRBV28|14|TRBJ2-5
CASSFRDGEETQYF
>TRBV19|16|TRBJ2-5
CASSMRGARDKETQYF
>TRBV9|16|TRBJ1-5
CASSPTGDLVNQPQHF
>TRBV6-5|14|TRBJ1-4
CASSWASGNEKLFF
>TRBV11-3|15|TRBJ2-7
CASSVGLAGGNEQYF
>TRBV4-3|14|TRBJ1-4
CASSQDGWDEKLFF
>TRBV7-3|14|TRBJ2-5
CASSLTTGQGAQYF
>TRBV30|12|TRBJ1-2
CAWSRQAEGYTF
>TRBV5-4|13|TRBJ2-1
CASSSRADNEQFF
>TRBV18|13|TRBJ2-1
CASSTNRGDEQFF
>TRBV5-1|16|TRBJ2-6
CASSRGPPDLANVLTF
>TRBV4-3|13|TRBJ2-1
CASSQVSGYEQFF
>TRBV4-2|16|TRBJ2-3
CASSPRTSRAQDTQYF
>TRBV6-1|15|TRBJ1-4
CASSEGREPNEKLFF
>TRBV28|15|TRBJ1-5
CASSFGLEISQPQHF
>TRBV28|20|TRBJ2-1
CASSLWGGTSGRAVRNEQFF
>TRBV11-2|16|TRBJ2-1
CASSAHTGTTHNEQFF
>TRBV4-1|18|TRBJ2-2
CASSTLPRRDSNTGELFF
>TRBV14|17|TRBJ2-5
CASSQGTSGRIGETQYF
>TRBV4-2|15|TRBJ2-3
CASSQNSGSTDTQYF
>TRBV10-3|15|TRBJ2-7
CALSPTSGLSNEQYF
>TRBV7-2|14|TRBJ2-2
CASRWDGNTGELFF
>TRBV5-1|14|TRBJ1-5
CASSLGTPNQPQHF
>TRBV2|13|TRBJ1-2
CATERQGLGGYTF
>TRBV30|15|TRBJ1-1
CAWSLTGGLNTEAFF
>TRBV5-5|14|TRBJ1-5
CASSWGWGEQPQHF
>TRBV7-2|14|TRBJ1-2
CASSLEWGAGSYTF
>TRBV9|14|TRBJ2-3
CASSVEPSMGTQYF
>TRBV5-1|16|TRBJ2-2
CASSIGASGNTGELFF
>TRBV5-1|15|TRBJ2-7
CASSLLQSGVDEQYF
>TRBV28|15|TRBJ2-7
CASSLVGGPSYEQYF
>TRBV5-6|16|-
CASSLGEGGHAYEQYF
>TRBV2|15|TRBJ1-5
CASSPDIRGDQPQHF
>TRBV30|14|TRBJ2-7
CVWSVRGRRYEQYF
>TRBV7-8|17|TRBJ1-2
CASSLVGGALLGDGYTF
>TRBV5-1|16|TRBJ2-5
CASSLGDRGGEETQYF
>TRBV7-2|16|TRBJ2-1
CASSSRLAGMGNEQFF
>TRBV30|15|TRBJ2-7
CAWSAKVPLFDEQYF
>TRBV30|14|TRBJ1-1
CAWRRQGESTEAFF
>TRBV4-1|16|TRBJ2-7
CASSQIPGQVSYEQYF
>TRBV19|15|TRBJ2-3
CASSIGGRAGDTQYF
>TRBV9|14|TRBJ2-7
CASSPWDTGNEQYF
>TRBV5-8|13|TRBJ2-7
CASSLLSSYEQYF
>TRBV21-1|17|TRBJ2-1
CASSSVGLAGLYNEQFF
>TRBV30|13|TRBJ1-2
CAWSVGTVYGYTF
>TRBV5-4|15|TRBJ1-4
CASSSQGPPNEKLFF
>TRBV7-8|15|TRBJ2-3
CASSSSGSRGDTQYF
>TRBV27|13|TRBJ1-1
CASRPGLNTEAFF